Shown below are 8 T cell receptor beta chains from a single sample sequenced in a study of blood T cell repertoires in COVID-19. TCRdb's copy holds only in-frame clones and misses some; the assay was immunoSEQ multiplex PCR. In the table there are about 110,000 clones, less than 85% of which are singletons. Sequenced material: peripheral blood. The source of these receptors is a human donor in a cohort sampled during active or convalescent COVID-19.

The chain has TRBV3-1 (or the pseudogene TRBV3-2) and TRBJ1-3; D gene uncertain. Trimming took 4 bases from V and 0 from J, leaving 4 bases between them. The CDR3 covers 13 residues. The V gene's germline CDR1 is LGHDT and CDR2 YNNKEL (reference sequence). The CDR3 DNA follows: TGTGCCAGCAGCCCCAGCTCTGGAAACACCATATATTTT. This codes for CASSPSSGNTIYF.

The chain links TRBV27 to TRBJ1-2; TRBD1 matches 8 bases. Looked up from germline, CDR1 is MNHEY and CDR2 is SMNVEV (reference sequence). Unmatched junction bases numbered 11, after V lost 5 bases and J lost 6 bases. The CDR3 consists of 15 residues. The CDR3 nucleotides are TGTGCCAGCAGTCCCACACGACAGGGGTTGCATGGCTACACCTTC. Translated, it gives CASSPTRQGLHGYTF.

On this clone: The same CDR3 can be traced to other DNA sequences in this sample. The rearrangement links TRBV15 to TRBJ1-5; 8 bases fit TRBD1. The CDR3 sequence is 15 residues long. V shed 0 bases and J 4 bases; nucleotides not matched to a gene: 2. Germline V CDR1 and CDR2: LNHNV, YYDKDF (reference sequence). CDR3 coding DNA: TGTGCCACCAGCAGAGACAGGGGGCTGAATCAGCCCCAGCATTTT. Protein sequence: CATSRDRGLNQPQHF.

J is TRBJ2-5 and V is TRBV7-2; the match to TRBD2 covers 11 bases. The V gene's germline CDR1 is SGHTA and CDR2 FQGNSA. The CDR3 totals 16 residues. The V and J ends lost 5 bases and 9 bases, in that order; junction bases with no gene match: 14. CDR3: CASSVPTSGGPGAQYF. The CDR3 DNA reads TGTGCCAGCAGCGTACCTACTAGCGGGGGACCAGGGGCCCAGTACTTC.

The chain has TRBV4-1 and TRBJ1-2; D unresolved. The CDR3 is 15 residues long. Germline-derived CDR1 and CDR2 are MGHRA and YSYEKL. The ends were cut back, 4 bases at V and 2 bases at J, with 14 bases in the middle. CDR3 amino acids: CASSPPEGRNYGYTF. CDR3 bases: TGCGCCAGCAGCCCACCGGAAGGCAGGAACTATGGCTACACCTTC.

The genes are TRBV27 and TRBJ1-1; 7 bases are shared with TRBD1. From germline, CDR1 is MNHEY and CDR2 SMNVEV (reference sequence). Unmatched junction bases numbered 6, after V lost 4 bases and J lost 4 bases. The CDR3 sequence is 14 residues long. CDR3 DNA: TGTGCCAGCAGTTACTACAGGGGCGGCACTGAAGCTTTCTTT. It translates to CASSYYRGGTEAFF.

This chain connects TRBV19 to TRBJ1-4; 12 bases are shared with TRBD1. The CDR3 runs to 16 residues. The germline CDR1 and CDR2 sequences are LNHDA and SQIVND (reference sequence). V was clipped by 7 bases and J by 5 bases; unmatched bases: 8. The CDR3 bases are TGTGCCAGTACCTTCCTGGGACAGGGGGCCAATGAAAAACTGTTTTTT. It yields the protein CASTFLGQGANEKLFF.

This clone was observed once. The genes are TRBV21-1 and TRBJ2-3; the D call of TRBD2 is as the table states it, not checked on the DNA. TRBV21-1 is reported as a pseudogene. This CDR3 spans 15 amino acids. The CDR3 spells CASWASGMISGTQYF. CDR3 sequence (DNA): TGTGCCAGCTGGGCTAGCGGGATGATATCGGGTACGCAGTATTTT.